These T cell receptor beta chains were read from a single sample in a study of blood T cells in healthy people across ages. TCRdb fed the 5' RACE reads into MiXCR, producing one record per CDR3 protein. The sample consists of 700,000 to 950,000 distinct CDR3 sequences, roughly 47% of them appearing once. The sample taken for sequencing was blood. These receptors all stem from a woman aged 55-70 years in good health. CDR3s include the opening cysteine and the closing phenylalanine or tryptophan. D genes are given only for firm matches. Where a row states a size, it is once, few, many or the class of an expanded clone; other rows omit it.

j_gene: TRBJ2-5
abundance: few
v_gene: TRBV18
d_gene: TRBD1
CDR3aa: CASSPTRQGQETQYF
CDR3nt: TGTGCCAGCTCACCAACGAGACAGGGCCAAGAGACCCAGTACTTC

j_gene: TRBJ2-4
abundance: many
v_gene: TRBV2
d_gene: TRBD1
CDR3aa: CASILGGQSPAKNIQYF
CDR3nt: TGTGCCAGCATACTAGGGGGACAGTCGCCGGCCAAAAACATTCAGTACTTC

j_gene: TRBJ2-1
abundance: -
v_gene: TRBV7-2
d_gene: TRBD2
CDR3aa: CASSFTSGSMNEQFF
CDR3nt: TGTGCCAGCAGCTTCACTAGCGGGAGTATGAATGAGCAGTTCTTC

j_gene: TRBJ2-7
abundance: -
v_gene: TRBV20-1
d_gene: TRBD2
CDR3aa: CSATGTSSYEQYF
CDR3nt: TGCAGTGCAACCGGGACTAGCTCATACGAGCAGTACTTC

j_gene: TRBJ2-4
abundance: once
v_gene: TRBV12-3/TRBV12-4
d_gene: -
CDR3aa: CASRPSGGIQYF
CDR3nt: TGTGCCAGCAGGCCCTCCGGGGGCATTCAGTACTTC

j_gene: TRBJ2-7
abundance: -
v_gene: TRBV6-1
d_gene: -
CDR3aa: CASSEQLHEQYF
CDR3nt: TGTGCCAGCAGTGAACAGTTACACGAGCAGTACTTC

j_gene: TRBJ1-6
abundance: -
v_gene: TRBV6-2/TRBV6-3
d_gene: TRBD1
CDR3aa: CASSYSLDRGNSPLHF
CDR3nt: TGTGCCAGCAGTTACTCTCTGGACAGGGGTAATTCACCCCTCCACTTT

j_gene: TRBJ2-2
abundance: -
v_gene: TRBV27
d_gene: -
CDR3aa: CASSIGGAGLNTGELFF
CDR3nt: TGTGCCAGCAGTATTGGGGGGGCAGGATTAAACACCGGGGAGCTGTTTTTT

j_gene: TRBJ1-4
abundance: few
v_gene: TRBV11-2
d_gene: -
CDR3aa: CASRPPAGHRGQKLFF
CDR3nt: TGTGCCAGCAGACCCCCCGCGGGACACCGAGGGCAAAAACTGTTTTTT

j_gene: TRBJ2-3
abundance: -
v_gene: TRBV27
d_gene: TRBD2
CDR3aa: CASSFYRAGDGTDTQYF
CDR3nt: TGTGCCAGCAGTTTTTACCGGGCGGGAGATGGCACAGATACGCAGTATTTT

j_gene: TRBJ2-3
abundance: few
v_gene: TRBV19
d_gene: -
CDR3aa: CASSISRLPDTQYF
CDR3nt: TGTGCCAGTAGTATTAGTCGGCTACCGGATACGCAGTATTTT

j_gene: TRBJ2-7
abundance: few
v_gene: TRBV5-1
d_gene: -
CDR3aa: CASSLAGPPSYEQYF
CDR3nt: TGCGCCAGCAGCTTGGCGGGTCCCCCCTCCTACGAGCAGTACTTC

j_gene: TRBJ2-3
abundance: few
v_gene: TRBV6-1
d_gene: -
CDR3aa: CASSERAGITTDTQYF
CDR3nt: TGTGCCAGCAGTGAAAGGGCGGGGATAACCACGGATACGCAGTATTTT

j_gene: TRBJ2-7
abundance: many
v_gene: TRBV10-3
d_gene: -
CDR3aa: CAISDGVYEQYF
CDR3nt: TGTGCCATCAGTGACGGGGTCTACGAGCAGTACTTC

j_gene: TRBJ2-7
abundance: -
v_gene: TRBV12-3/TRBV12-4
d_gene: -
CDR3aa: CASSVTGTHEQYF
CDR3nt: TGTGCCAGCAGTGTCACAGGTACCCACGAGCAGTACTTC

j_gene: TRBJ1-4
abundance: -
v_gene: TRBV30
d_gene: -
CDR3aa: CAWDTTREKLFF
CDR3nt: TGTGCCTGGGACACCACGAGAGAAAAACTGTTTTTT

j_gene: TRBJ2-1
abundance: -
v_gene: TRBV7-3
d_gene: TRBD2
CDR3aa: CASSLGLAGGRANEQFF
CDR3nt: TGTGCCAGCAGCTTGGGACTAGCGGGAGGACGGGCGAATGAGCAGTTCTTC

j_gene: TRBJ1-5
abundance: -
v_gene: TRBV27
d_gene: -
CDR3aa: CASRQGTIGNQPQHF
CDR3nt: TGTGCCAGCAGGCAGGGGACAATCGGCAATCAGCCCCAGCATTTT

j_gene: TRBJ1-2
abundance: -
v_gene: TRBV3-1
d_gene: -
CDR3aa: CASSLSLTVNYGYTF
CDR3nt: TGTGCCAGCAGCCTATCTCTGACGGTTAACTATGGCTACACCTTC

j_gene: TRBJ2-7
abundance: -
v_gene: TRBV20-1
d_gene: -
CDR3aa: CSARDLRLADEQYF
CDR3nt: TGCAGTGCTAGAGACCTACGGCTGGCAGACGAGCAGTACTTC

j_gene: TRBJ2-7
abundance: -
v_gene: TRBV6-2/TRBV6-3
d_gene: TRBD2
CDR3aa: CASSTPLAGAYEQYF
CDR3nt: TGTGCCAGCAGTACCCCACTAGCGGGGGCCTACGAGCAGTACTTC

j_gene: TRBJ2-5
abundance: few
v_gene: TRBV3-1
d_gene: -
CDR3aa: CASSQDHRGLETQYF
CDR3nt: TGTGCCAGCAGCCAAGATCATCGGGGGTTAGAGACCCAGTACTTC

j_gene: TRBJ2-3
abundance: -
v_gene: TRBV24-1
d_gene: -
CDR3aa: CATSASLEGGTDTQYF
CDR3nt: TGTGCCACCAGTGCCTCCCTTGAGGGCGGGACAGATACGCAGTATTTT

j_gene: TRBJ2-5
abundance: -
v_gene: TRBV7-9
d_gene: TRBD2
CDR3aa: CASIRVSGGAGYNEQYF
CDR3nt: TGTGCCAGCATCCGAGTTAGCGGGGGGGCCGGGTACAATGAGCAGTACTTC

j_gene: TRBJ2-1
abundance: -
v_gene: TRBV20-1
d_gene: TRBD2
CDR3aa: CSAGRTSGVQSYNEQFF
CDR3nt: TGCAGTGCTGGAAGGACTAGCGGCGTTCAATCCTACAATGAGCAGTTCTTC

j_gene: TRBJ1-4
abundance: -
v_gene: TRBV20-1
d_gene: TRBD1
CDR3aa: CSARVRGQGFEKLFF
CDR3nt: TGCAGTGCTCGGGTCCGGGGACAGGGATTTGAAAAACTGTTTTTT

j_gene: TRBJ1-1
abundance: -
v_gene: TRBV7-9
d_gene: -
CDR3aa: CASSGSGAGGTTEAFF
CDR3nt: TGTGCCAGCAGCGGATCGGGGGCAGGCGGGACCACTGAAGCTTTCTTT

j_gene: TRBJ1-1
abundance: -
v_gene: TRBV9
d_gene: -
CDR3aa: CASSVVSGAEAFF
CDR3nt: TGTGCCAGCAGCGTAGTGTCGGGGGCTGAAGCTTTCTTT

j_gene: TRBJ2-7
abundance: -
v_gene: TRBV20-1
d_gene: TRBD2
CDR3aa: CSAILAGEGYEQYF
CDR3nt: TGCAGTGCCATACTAGCGGGAGAGGGGTACGAGCAGTACTTC

j_gene: TRBJ2-1
abundance: few
v_gene: TRBV20-1
d_gene: TRBD2
CDR3aa: CSAASGSDSYNEQFF
CDR3nt: TGCAGTGCTGCTAGCGGGAGCGACTCCTACAATGAGCAGTTCTTC

j_gene: TRBJ2-5
abundance: few
v_gene: TRBV7-2
d_gene: -
CDR3aa: CASSRFTGFRETQYF
CDR3nt: TGTGCCAGCAGCCGATTTACAGGGTTTAGAGAGACCCAGTACTTC

j_gene: TRBJ2-7
abundance: -
v_gene: TRBV12-3/TRBV12-4
d_gene: TRBD1
CDR3aa: CASSSGQETYEQYF
CDR3nt: TGTGCCAGCAGTTCTGGACAGGAAACCTACGAGCAGTACTTC